This T cell receptor (beta chain) was captured in a study of shared clonotypes between healthy human individuals. Study as a whole: The people who gave samples were a couple of women and a few men aged 18 to 49.

TCRdb's copy holds only in-frame clones and misses some; the assay was immunoSEQ multiplex PCR. The sample lists fewer than 650,000 clones, 60% to 85% occurring once. V gave up 4 bases and J gave up 4 bases, with 20 bases separating them. Germline-derived CDR1 and CDR2 are SGHRS and YFSETQ. The CDR3 extends over 16 amino acids. The sequenced material came from PBMCs. This sequence originates from a woman aged 40 to 49 in good health. Some clones in this sample may be carry-over from other donors' samples. The V call is TRBV5-1, the J call TRBJ2-5; D gene ambiguous. CDR3 in DNA: TGCGCCAGCAGCCCGAGCCTAATAAGGATCCCAGAGACCCAGTACTTC. It yields the protein CASSPSLIRIPETQYF.